This T cell receptor (beta chain) was recorded in a study of T cells in Graves' hyperthyroidism and ophthalmopathy. Germline V CDR1 and CDR2: SGHRS, YFSETQ. The CDR3 is made up of 16 amino acids. After removal of 4 bases from V and 5 bases from J, the junction contained 14 bases not matched to a gene. Using RNA transcripts as the source, TCR beta CDR3 regions were amplified. A set of HTBI primers served as the primers for a first-round RT-PCR of the TCR CDR3. Each CDR3 protein gets one entry after TCRdb re-called the multiplex PCR reads with MiXCR. The profile shows roughly 500,000 distinct CDR3 sequences, approximately 48% of them singletons. Concerning this clonotype itself: Its specificity is not known.

Study results and caveats: From stable hyperthyroidism, ophthalmopathy was set apart by a 13 V-J model.

V usage is TRBV5-1 and J usage is TRBJ1-2; TRBD1 matches 7 bases. Source material: peripheral blood or thyroid tissue (not recorded which). This sequence originates from an adult woman with Graves' disease, either hyperthyroidism or ophthalmopathy (not recorded which). CDR3 in amino acids: CASSRQGGQGYYGYTF. The CDR3 coding sequence is TGCGCCAGCAGCAGGCAGGGGGGCCAGGGATATTATGGCTACACCTTC.